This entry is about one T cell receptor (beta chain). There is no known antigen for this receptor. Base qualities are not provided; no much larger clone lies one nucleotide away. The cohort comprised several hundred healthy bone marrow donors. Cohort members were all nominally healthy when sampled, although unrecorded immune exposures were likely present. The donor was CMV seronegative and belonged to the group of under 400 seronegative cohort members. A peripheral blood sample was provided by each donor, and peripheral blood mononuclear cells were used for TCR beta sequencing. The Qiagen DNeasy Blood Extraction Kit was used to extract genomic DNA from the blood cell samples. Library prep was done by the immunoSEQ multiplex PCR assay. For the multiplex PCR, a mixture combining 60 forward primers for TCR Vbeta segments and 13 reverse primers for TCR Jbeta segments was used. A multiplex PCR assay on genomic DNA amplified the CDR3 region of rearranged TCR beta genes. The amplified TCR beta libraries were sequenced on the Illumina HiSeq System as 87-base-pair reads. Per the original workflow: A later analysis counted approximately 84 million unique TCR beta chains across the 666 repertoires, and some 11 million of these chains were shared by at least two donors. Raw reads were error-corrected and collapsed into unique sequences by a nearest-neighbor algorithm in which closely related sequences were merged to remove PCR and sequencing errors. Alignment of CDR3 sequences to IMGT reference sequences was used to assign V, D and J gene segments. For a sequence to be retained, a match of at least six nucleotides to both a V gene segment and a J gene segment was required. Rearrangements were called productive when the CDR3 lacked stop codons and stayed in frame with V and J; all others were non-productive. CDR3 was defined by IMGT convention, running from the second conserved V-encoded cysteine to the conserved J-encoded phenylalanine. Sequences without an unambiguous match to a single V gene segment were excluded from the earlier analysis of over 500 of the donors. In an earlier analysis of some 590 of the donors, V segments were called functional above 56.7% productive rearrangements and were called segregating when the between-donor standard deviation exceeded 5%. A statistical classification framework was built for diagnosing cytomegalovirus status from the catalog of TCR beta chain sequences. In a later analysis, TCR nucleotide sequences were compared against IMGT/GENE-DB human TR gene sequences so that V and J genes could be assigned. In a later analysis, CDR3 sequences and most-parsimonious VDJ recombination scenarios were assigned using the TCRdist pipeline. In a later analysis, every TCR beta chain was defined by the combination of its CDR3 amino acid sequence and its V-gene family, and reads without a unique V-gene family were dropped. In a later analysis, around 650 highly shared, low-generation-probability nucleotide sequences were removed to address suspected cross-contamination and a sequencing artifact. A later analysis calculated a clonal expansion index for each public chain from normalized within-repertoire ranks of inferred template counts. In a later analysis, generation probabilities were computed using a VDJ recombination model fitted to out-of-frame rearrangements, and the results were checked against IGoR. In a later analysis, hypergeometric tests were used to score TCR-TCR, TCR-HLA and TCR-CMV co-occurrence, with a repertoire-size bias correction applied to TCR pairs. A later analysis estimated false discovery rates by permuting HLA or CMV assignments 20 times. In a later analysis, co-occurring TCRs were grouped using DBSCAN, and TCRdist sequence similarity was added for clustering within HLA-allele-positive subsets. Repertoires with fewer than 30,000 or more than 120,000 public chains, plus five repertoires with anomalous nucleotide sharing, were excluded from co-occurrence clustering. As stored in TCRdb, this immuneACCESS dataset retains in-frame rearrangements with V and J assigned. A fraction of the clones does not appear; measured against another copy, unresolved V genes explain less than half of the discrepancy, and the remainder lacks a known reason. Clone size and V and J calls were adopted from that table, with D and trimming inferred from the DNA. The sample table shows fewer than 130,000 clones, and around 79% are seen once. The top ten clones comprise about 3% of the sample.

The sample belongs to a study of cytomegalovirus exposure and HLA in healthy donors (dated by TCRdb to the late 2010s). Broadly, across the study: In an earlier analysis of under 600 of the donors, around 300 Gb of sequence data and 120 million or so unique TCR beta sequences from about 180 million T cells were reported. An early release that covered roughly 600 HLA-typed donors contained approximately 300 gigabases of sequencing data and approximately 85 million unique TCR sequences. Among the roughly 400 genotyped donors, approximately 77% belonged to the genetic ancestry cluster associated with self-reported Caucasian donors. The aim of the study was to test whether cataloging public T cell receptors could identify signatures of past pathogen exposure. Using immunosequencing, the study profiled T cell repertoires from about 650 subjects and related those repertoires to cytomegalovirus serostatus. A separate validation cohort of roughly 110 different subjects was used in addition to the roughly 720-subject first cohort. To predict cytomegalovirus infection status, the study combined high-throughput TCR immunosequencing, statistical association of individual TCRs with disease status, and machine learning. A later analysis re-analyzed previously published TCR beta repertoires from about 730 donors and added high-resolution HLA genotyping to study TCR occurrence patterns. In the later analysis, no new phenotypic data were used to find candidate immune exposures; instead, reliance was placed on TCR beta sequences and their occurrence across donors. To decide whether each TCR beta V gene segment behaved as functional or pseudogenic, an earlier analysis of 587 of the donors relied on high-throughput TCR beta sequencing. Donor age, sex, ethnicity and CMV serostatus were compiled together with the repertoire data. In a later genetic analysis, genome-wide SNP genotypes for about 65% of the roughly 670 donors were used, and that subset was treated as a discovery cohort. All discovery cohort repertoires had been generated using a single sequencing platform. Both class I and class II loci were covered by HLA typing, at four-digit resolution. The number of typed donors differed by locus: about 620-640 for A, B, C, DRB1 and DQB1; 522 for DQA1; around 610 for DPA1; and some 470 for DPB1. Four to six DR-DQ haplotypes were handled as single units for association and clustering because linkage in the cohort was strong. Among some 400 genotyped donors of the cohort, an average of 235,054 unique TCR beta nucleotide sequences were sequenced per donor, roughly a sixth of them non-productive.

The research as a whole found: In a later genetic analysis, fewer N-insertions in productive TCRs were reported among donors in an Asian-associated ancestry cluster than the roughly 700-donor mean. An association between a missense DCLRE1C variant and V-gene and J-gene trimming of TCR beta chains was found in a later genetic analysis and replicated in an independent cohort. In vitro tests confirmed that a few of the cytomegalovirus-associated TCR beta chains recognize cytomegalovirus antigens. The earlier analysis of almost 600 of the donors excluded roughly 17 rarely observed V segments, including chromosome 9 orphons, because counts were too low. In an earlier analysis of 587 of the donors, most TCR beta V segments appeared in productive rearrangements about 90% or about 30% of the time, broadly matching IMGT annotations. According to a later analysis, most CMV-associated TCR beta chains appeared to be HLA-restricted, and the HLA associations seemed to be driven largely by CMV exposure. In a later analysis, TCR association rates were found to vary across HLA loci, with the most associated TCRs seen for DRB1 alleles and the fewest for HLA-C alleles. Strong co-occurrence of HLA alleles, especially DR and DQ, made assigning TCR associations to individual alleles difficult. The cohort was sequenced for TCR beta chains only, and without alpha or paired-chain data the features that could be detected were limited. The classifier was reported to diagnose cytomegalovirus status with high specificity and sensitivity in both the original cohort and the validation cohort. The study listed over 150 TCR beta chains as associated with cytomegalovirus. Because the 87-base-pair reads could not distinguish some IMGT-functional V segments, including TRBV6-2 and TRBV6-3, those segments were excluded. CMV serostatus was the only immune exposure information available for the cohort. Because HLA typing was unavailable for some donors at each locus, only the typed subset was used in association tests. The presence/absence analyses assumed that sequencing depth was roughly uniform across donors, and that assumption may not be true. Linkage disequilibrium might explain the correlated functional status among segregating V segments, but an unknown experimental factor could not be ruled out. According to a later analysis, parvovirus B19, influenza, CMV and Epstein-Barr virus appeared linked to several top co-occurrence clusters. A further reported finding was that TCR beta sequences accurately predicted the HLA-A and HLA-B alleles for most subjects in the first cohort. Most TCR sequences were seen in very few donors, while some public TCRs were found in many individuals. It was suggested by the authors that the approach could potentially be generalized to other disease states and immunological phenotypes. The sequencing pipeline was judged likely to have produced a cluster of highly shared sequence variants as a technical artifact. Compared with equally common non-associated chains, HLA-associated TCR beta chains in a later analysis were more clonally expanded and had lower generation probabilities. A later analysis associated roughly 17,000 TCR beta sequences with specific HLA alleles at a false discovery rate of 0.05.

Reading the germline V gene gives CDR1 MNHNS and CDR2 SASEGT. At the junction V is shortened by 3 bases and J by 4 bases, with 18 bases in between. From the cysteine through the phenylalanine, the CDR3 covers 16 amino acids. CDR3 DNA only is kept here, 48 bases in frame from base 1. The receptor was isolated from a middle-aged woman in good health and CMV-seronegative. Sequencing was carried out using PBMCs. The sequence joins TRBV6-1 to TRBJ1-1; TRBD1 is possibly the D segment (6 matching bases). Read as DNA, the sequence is TGTGCCAGCAGTGACGCGGGGGCGGGTATGGGCACTGAAGCTTTCTTT. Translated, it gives CASSDAGAGMGTEAFF.